This T cell receptor beta chain is from a study of control samples from healthy donors and cancer patients. In germline, CDR1 is MNHEY, CDR2 SMNVEV (reference sequence). The CDR3 is made up of 16 amino acids. V lost 5 bases and J lost 6; bases outside the gene matches: 14. Repertoires were generated with immunoSEQ multiplex PCR, while TCRdb's copy carries only in-frame clones and drops some. The data show 120,000 or so clones, about 90% seen once. The TCR was taken from a man younger than 35 in good health. V and J are TRBV27 and TRBJ2-3; 7 bases match TRBD1. The sample comprised blood. The CDR3, as DNA: TGTGCCAGCAGTCCCCCGGGACAGCGTCGTGCGGATACGCAGTATTTT. As protein: CASSPPGQRRADTQYF.